The rows below give T cell receptor beta chains drawn from one sample of a study of T-cell memory formation after mild COVID-19. Each CDR3 protein gets one entry after TCRdb re-called the 5' RACE reads with MiXCR. This table holds some 330,000 distinct CDR3 sequences, under 25% found once. The sample consisted of PBMCs or a T cell subset sorted from them (not recorded which). The receptors derive from an adult woman who had mild COVID-19 (a few samples of this study predate the infection). Cell type and time point are not known. Both conserved end residues are part of each CDR3. The D gene is left open where the match is weak. Clone size, where shown, is once, few, many, or a class for clones that have expanded.

J	size	D	V	CDR3	DNA
TRBJ1-6	NA	NA	TRBV6-5	CASSPEGGSPLHF	TGTGCCAGCAGTCCCGAGGGGGGTTCACCCCTCCACTTT
TRBJ2-5	few	NA	TRBV20-1	CSAFATSPQETQYF	TGCAGTGCTTTCGCGACTAGTCCTCAAGAGACCCAGTACTTC
TRBJ2-7	many	TRBD1	TRBV4-3	CASSQVVQGPSYEQYF	TGCGCCAGCAGCCAAGTAGTACAGGGGCCCTCCTACGAGCAGTACTTC
TRBJ2-5	few	TRBD2	TRBV10-3	CAISGTSGVQETQYF	TGTGCCATCAGTGGGACTAGCGGGGTACAAGAGACCCAGTACTTC
TRBJ2-3	NA	NA	TRBV11-1	CASSGQRGTRTDTQYF	TGTGCCAGCAGCGGGCAGCGCGGTACCCGCACAGATACGCAGTATTTT
TRBJ2-6	few	NA	TRBV24-1	CATSDSARANVLTF	TGTGCCACCAGTGACTCCGCAAGGGCCAACGTCCTGACTTTC
TRBJ1-5	NA	NA	TRBV7-9	CASSVDRNQPQHF	TGTGCCAGCAGCGTTGACAGAAATCAGCCCCAGCATTTT
TRBJ1-5	NA	NA	TRBV12-3/TRBV12-4	CASSYRTGRGQPQHF	TGTGCCAGCAGCTATCGAACAGGGAGAGGTCAGCCCCAGCATTTT
TRBJ2-3	NA	TRBD2	TRBV10-3	CAISDKPGTSGASDTQYF	TGTGCCATCAGTGACAAACCCGGGACTAGCGGCGCTAGTGATACGCAGTATTTT
TRBJ2-7	few	TRBD2	TRBV5-6	CASSSGSGFSYEQYF	TGTGCCAGCAGCTCGGGTAGCGGGTTTTCCTACGAGCAGTACTTC
TRBJ2-1	few	TRBD2	TRBV15	CATSGGTSGSYEQFF	TGTGCCACCAGCGGTGGGACTAGCGGGAGTTATGAGCAGTTCTTC
TRBJ2-1	NA	NA	TRBV5-1	CASSTRGNEQFF	TGCGCCAGCAGCACAAGGGGGAATGAGCAGTTCTTC
TRBJ2-2	NA	NA	TRBV7-2	CASSLAVYAGELFF	TGTGCCAGCAGCTTAGCGGTCTATGCCGGGGAGCTGTTTTTT
TRBJ1-1	few	NA	TRBV5-6	CASSSGDAGPTEAFF	TGTGCCAGCAGCTCGGGGGATGCCGGACCAACTGAAGCTTTCTTT